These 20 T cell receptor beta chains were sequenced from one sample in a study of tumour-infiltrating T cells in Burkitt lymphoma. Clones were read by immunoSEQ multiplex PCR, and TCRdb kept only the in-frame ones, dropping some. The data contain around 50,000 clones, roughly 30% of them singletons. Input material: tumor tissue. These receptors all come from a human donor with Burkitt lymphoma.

The CDR3: CASSPEQGAGGYTF. In nucleotides, the CDR3 is TGCGCCAGCAGCCCGGAACAGGGGGCCGGAGGCTACACCTTC. V and J are TRBV5-1 and TRBJ1-2; TRBD1 matches at 9 bases. Germline CDR1 SGHRS, CDR2 YFSETQ. J gave up 8 bases and V 4 bases, and 9 bases lay outside the gene matches. The CDR3 spans 14 residues.

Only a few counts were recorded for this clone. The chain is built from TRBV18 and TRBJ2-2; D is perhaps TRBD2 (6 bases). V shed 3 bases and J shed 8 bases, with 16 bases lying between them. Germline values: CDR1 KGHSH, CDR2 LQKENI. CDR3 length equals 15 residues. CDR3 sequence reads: CASSPAGPAVGELFF. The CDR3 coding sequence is TGTGCCAGCTCACCGGCGGGGCCCGCAGTGGGGGAGCTGTTTTTT.

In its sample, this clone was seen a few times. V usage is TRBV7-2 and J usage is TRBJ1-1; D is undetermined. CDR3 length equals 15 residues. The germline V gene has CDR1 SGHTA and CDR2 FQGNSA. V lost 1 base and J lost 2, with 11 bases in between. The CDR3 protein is CASSLVGGSNTEAFF. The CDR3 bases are TGTGCCAGCAGCTTAGTTGGAGGGAGTAACACTGAAGCTTTCTTT.

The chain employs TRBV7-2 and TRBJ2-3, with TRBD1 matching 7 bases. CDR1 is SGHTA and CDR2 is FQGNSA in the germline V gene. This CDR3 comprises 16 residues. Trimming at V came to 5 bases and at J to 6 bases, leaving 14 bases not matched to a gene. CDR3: CASSRRSRGITDTQYF. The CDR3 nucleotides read TGTGCCAGCAGCCGCCGCTCCAGGGGGATCACCGATACGCAGTATTTT. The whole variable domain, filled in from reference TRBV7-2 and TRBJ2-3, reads GAGVSQSPSNKVTEKGKDVELRCDPISGHTALYWYRQSLGQGLEFLIYFQGNSAPDKSGLPSDRFSAERTGGSVSTLTIQRTQQEDSAVYLCASSRRSRGITDTQYFGPGTRLTVL.

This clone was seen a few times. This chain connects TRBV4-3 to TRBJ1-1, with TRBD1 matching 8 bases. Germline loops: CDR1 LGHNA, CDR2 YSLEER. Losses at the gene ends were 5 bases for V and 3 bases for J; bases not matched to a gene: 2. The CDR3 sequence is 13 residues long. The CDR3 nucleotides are TGCGCCAGCAGCTTACAGGGGGACACTGAAGCTTTCTTT. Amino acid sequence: CASSLQGDTEAFF.

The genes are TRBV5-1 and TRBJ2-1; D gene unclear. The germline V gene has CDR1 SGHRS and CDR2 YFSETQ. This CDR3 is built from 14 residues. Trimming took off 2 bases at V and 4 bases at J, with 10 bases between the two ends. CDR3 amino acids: CASSLPEPYNEQFF. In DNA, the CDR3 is TGCGCCAGCAGCTTACCGGAACCGTACAATGAGCAGTTCTTC.

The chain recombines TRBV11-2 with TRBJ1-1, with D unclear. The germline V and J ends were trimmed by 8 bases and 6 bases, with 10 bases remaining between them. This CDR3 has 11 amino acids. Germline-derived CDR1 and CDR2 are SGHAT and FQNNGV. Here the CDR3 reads CASSTWSEAFF. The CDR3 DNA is TGTGCCAGCTCCACGTGGTCTGAAGCTTTCTTT.

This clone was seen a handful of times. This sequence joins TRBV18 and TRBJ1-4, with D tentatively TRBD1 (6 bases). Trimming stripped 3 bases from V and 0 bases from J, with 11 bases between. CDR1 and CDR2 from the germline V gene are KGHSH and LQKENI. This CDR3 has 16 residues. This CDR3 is CASSPRTAATNEKLFF. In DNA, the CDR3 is TGTGCCAGCTCACCCAGGACAGCTGCAACTAATGAAAAACTGTTTTTT.

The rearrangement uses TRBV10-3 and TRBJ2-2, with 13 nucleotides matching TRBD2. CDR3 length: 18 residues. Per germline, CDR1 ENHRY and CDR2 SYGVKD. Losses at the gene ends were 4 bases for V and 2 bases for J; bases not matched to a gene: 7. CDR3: CAISGRTSGGANTGELFF. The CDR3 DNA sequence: TGTGCCATCAGTGGTCGGACTAGCGGGGGAGCTAACACCGGGGAGCTGTTTTTT.

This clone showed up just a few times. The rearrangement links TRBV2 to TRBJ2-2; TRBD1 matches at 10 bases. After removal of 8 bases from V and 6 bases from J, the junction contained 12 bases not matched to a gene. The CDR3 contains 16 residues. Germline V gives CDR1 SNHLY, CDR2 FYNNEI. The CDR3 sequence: CASLGGQGFNAGELFF. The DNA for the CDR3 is TGTGCCAGCCTCGGGGGACAGGGGTTTAACGCCGGGGAGCTGTTTTTT.

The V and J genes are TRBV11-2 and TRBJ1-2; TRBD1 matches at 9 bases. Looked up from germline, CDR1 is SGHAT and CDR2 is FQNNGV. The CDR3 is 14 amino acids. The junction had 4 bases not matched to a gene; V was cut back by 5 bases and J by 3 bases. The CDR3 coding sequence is TGTGCCAGCAGCCCGGGACAGGGCGACTATGGCTACACCTTC. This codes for CASSPGQGDYGYTF.

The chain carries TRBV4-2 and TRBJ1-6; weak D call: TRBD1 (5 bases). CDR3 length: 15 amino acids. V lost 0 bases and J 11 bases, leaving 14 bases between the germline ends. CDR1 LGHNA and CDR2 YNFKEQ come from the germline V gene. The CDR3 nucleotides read TGTGCCAGCAGCCAAGACCAGGGTCCGCAACCACCCCTCCACTTT. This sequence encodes CASSQDQGPQPPLHF.

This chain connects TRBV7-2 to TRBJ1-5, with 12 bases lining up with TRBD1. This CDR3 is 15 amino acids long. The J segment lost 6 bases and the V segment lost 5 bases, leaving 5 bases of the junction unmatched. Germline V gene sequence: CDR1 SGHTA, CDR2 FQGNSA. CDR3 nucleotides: TGTGCCAGCAGCACGGGACAGGGGGCAGGTCAGCCCCAGCATTTT. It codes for CASSTGQGAGQPQHF.

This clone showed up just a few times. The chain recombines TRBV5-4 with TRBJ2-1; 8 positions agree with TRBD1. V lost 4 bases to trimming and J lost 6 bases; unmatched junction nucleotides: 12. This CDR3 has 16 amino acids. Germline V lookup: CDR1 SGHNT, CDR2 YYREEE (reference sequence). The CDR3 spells CASSPSPGTGGNEQFF. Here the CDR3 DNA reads TGTGCCAGCAGCCCTAGCCCCGGTACAGGGGGCAATGAGCAGTTCTTC.

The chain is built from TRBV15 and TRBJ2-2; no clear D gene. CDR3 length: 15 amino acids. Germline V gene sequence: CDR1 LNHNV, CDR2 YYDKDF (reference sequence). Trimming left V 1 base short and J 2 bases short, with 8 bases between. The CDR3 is CATSRVVANTGELFF. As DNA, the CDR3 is TGTGCCACCAGCAGAGTCGTAGCAAACACCGGGGAGCTGTTTTTT. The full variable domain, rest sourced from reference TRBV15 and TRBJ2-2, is DAMVIQNPRYQVTQFGKPVTLSCSQTLNHNVMYWYQQKSSQAPKLLFHYYDKDFNNEADTPDNFQSRRPNTSFCFLDIRSPGLGDTAMYLCATSRVVANTGELFFGEGSRLTVL.

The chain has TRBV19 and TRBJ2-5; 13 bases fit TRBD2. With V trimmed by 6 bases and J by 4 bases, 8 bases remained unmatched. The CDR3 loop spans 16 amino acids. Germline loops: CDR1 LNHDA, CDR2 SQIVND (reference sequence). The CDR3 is CASSKLAGGPGETQYF. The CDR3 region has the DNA TGTGCCAGTAGCAAACTAGCGGGGGGGCCTGGAGAGACCCAGTACTTC.

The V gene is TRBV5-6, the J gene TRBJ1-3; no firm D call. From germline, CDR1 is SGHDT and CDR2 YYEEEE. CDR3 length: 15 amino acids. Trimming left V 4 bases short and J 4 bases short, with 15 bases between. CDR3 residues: CASSLLQVGGNTIYF. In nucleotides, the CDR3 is TGTGCCAGCAGCCTCCTCCAGGTGGGCGGAAACACCATATATTTT.

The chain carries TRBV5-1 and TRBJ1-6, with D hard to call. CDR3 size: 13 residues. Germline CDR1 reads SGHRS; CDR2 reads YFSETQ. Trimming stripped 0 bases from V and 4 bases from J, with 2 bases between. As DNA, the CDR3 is TGCGCCAGCAGCTTGGGATATAATTCACCCCTCCACTTT. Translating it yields CASSLGYNSPLHF.

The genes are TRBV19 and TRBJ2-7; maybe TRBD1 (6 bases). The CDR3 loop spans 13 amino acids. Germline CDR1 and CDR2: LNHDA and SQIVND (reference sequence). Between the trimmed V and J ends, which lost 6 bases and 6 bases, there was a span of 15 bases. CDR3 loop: CASRERQASEQYF. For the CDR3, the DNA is TGTGCCAGTAGAGAGCGACAGGCCTCCGAGCAGTACTTC.

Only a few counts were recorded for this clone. The CDR3 DNA reads as TGTGCCAGCAGCTTGGAGACAGATACGCAGTATTTT. Translation gives CASSLETDTQYF. The V and J genes are TRBV5-4 and TRBJ2-3; D is uncertain. Germline V gene sequence: CDR1 SGHNT, CDR2 YYREEE (reference sequence). The CDR3 has 12 amino acids. With 0 bases removed from V and 3 bases from J, the gap between germline ends came to 2 bases.